These 6 T cell receptor beta chains came from one sample sequenced in a study of beta chain features in type 1 diabetes. Overall study findings and caveats: Across all four CD4+ subsets, people with type 1 diabetes showed modestly shorter TCRB CDR3s.

Which antigens these TCRs recognize remains unknown. cDNA synthesis used the whole RNA isolate, giving expressed TCRB sequences. Some clones are missing from TCRdb's copy, which holds only in-frame ones; the method was immunoSEQ multiplex PCR. The table shows around 690,000 clones, with 9.5% to 15% occurring only once. The material sequenced was naive CD4+ T cells from blood. These receptors all stem from a man aged 25-40 years with type 1 diabetes.

This clone was seen more than once but under ten times. The chain has TRBV15 and TRBJ1-1; D call uncertain. CDR3 length: 18 residues. Per the germline V gene, CDR1 is LNHNV and CDR2 is YYDKDF (reference sequence). Trimming left V 0 bases short and J 2 bases short, with 19 bases between. CDR3 nucleotides: TGTGCCACCAGCAGAGATTCTAGGGTGGCCCTCCTTAACACTGAAGCTTTCTTT. Its translation is CATSRDSRVALLNTEAFF.

The table lists this clone with a few counts. V usage is TRBV7-2 and J usage is TRBJ1-5; D may be TRBD1 (5 bases). Germline V lookup: CDR1 SGHTA, CDR2 FQGNSA. This CDR3 region has 16 residues. Trimming removed 0 bases at V and 5 bases at J, with 14 bases between. The CDR3 coding sequence is TGTGCCAGCAGCTTAGCGGCAGGGCAGGCAGATCAGCCCCAGCATTTT. As protein: CASSLAAGQADQPQHF.

The CDR3 coding sequence is TGTGCCTGGAGCGCCAGGAGCAATCAGCCCCAGCATTTT. Translated, it gives CAWSARSNQPQHF. The J gene is TRBJ1-5, the V gene TRBV30, with D hard to call. V gave up 3 bases and J gave up 1 base, with 7 bases separating them. The germline gives CDR1 GTSNPN, CDR2 SVGIG (reference sequence). This CDR3 has 13 residues.

The V and J genes are TRBV7-2 and TRBJ2-7; 9 bases are shared with TRBD1. This CDR3 contains 15 residues. The V gene's germline CDR1 is SGHTA and CDR2 FQGNSA. V shed 3 bases, J shed 4 bases, and the junction held 7 bases outside the gene matches. In nucleotides, the CDR3 is TGTGCCAGCAGCTTGGCGGGACAGGGCAAATACGAGCAGTACTTC. Translating gives CASSLAGQGKYEQYF.

J is TRBJ2-2 and V is TRBV28, with D unclear. The V and J ends lost 5 bases and 1 base respectively, with 17 bases between them. The CDR3 runs to 17 residues. Germline V gives CDR1 MDHEN, CDR2 SYDVKM. The CDR3 is CASSLFYGSGNTGELFF. The CDR3, as DNA: TGTGCCAGCAGTCTCTTTTATGGGTCAGGGAACACCGGGGAGCTGTTTTTT.

This clone appeared a few times. The rearrangement joins TRBV2 to TRBJ1-5, with TRBD1 as a possible D gene (6 bases). Trimming took off 5 bases at V and 0 bases at J, with 8 bases between the two ends. The CDR3 extends over 14 amino acids. CDR1 and CDR2 (germline): SNHLY, FYNNEI. The CDR3 protein is CASSQGNSNQPQHF. CDR3 DNA sequence: TGTGCCAGCAGTCAGGGGAATAGCAATCAGCCCCAGCATTTT. The variable domain in full, completed from reference TRBV2 and TRBJ1-5, reads EPEVTQTPSHQVTQMGQEVILRCVPISNHLYFYWYRQILGQKVEFLVSFYNNEISEKSEIFDDQFSVERPDGSNFTLKIRSTKLEDSAMYFCASSQGNSNQPQHFGDGTRLSIL.